This T cell receptor beta chain was captured by sequencing in a study of long-term antiretroviral therapy in people with HIV. General study points: The data indicate that diversity increased after ART but remained below transplant donor controls.

Survey-level resolution applied to immunoSEQ assay v3.0. Profiled with immunoSEQ multiplex PCR; TCRdb holds only in-frame clones, not every one. This table holds 20,000 to 30,000 clones, over 70% found once. This clone was recorded once. Its matching antigen is unknown. The length of the CDR3 is 14 residues. J was trimmed by 0 bases and V by 6 bases; bases with no gene match: 4. Germline-derived CDR1 and CDR2 are SGDLS and YYNGEE. The clonotype originates from a woman aged 30 to 39 with HIV. The sample was unsorted PBMCs, taken 1.1 years before starting antiretroviral therapy. The J gene is TRBJ2-3, the V gene TRBV9; 7 bases fit TRBD1. In nucleotides, the CDR3 is TGTGCCAGCAAGGGACAGACCAGCACAGATACGCAGTATTTT. It yields the protein CASKGQTSTDTQYF. Complete variable domain (other parts from reference TRBV9 and TRBJ2-3): DSGVTQTPKHLITATGQRVTLRCSPRSGDLSVYWYQQSLDQGLQFLIQYYNGEERAKGNILERFSAQQFPDLHSELNLSSLELGDSALYFCASKGQTSTDTQYFGPGTRLTVL.